This is a list of T cell receptor beta chains from one sample in a study of naive and memory T cell subsets. TCRdb fed the UMI-ligation and nested PCR reads into MiXCR, producing one record per CDR3 protein. The data show about 22,000 distinct CDR3 sequences, with 7% to 10% seen just once and approximately 21% held by the top ten. The specimen was central memory CD8+ T cells from blood. The source is a human donor in good health. Each CDR3 is given with its conserved first and last residue. Fields, in order: J gene, V gene, CDR3 protein.

J gene: TRBJ2-7
V gene: TRBV7-6
CDR3 protein: CASMPLAGQSSYEQYF

J gene: TRBJ1-1
V gene: TRBV4-1
CDR3 protein: CASSQVTGDPGFYTEAFF

J gene: TRBJ2-7
V gene: TRBV5-5
CDR3 protein: CASSRGAGDYEQYF

J gene: TRBJ2-1
V gene: TRBV3-1
CDR3 protein: CASSLGLAVNEQFF

J gene: TRBJ2-7
V gene: TRBV20-1
CDR3 protein: CSAGQTGGSYEQYF

J gene: TRBJ1-3
V gene: TRBV27
CDR3 protein: CASSLGGSRSGNTIYF

J gene: TRBJ2-7
V gene: TRBV5-1
CDR3 protein: CASREGYRSGYEQYF

J gene: TRBJ2-3
V gene: TRBV6-1
CDR3 protein: CASSDGQGATDTQYF

J gene: TRBJ2-3
V gene: TRBV28
CDR3 protein: CASTSGLGQDTQYF

J gene: TRBJ2-7
V gene: TRBV9
CDR3 protein: CASSLGGSSYEQYF

J gene: TRBJ1-4
V gene: TRBV28
CDR3 protein: CASTEETGGGEKLFF

J gene: TRBJ2-7
V gene: TRBV5-1
CDR3 protein: CASSSGTVYEQYF

J gene: TRBJ2-7
V gene: TRBV11-2
CDR3 protein: CASSLDPPGQGPYEQYF

J gene: TRBJ2-4
V gene: TRBV9
CDR3 protein: CASSEGDSKNIQYF

J gene: TRBJ2-1
V gene: TRBV27
CDR3 protein: CASSPETGPISYNEQFF

J gene: TRBJ1-1
V gene: TRBV5-1
CDR3 protein: CASSLNIRGRWTEAFF